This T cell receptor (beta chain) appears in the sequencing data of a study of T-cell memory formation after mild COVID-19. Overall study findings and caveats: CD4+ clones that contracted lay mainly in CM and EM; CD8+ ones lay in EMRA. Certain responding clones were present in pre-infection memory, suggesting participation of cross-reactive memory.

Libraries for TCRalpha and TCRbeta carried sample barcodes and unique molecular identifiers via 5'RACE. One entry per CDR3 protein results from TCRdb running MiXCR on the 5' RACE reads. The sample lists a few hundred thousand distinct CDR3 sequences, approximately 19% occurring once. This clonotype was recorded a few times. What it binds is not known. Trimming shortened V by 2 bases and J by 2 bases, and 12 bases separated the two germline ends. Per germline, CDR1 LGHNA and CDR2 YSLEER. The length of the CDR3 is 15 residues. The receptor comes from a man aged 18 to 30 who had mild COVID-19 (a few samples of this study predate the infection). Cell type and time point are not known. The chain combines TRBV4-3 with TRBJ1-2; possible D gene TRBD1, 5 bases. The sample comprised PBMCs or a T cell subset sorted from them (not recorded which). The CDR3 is CASSQNGPGNYGYTF. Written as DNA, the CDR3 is TGCGCCAGCAGCCAAAACGGTCCAGGGAACTATGGCTACACCTTC.